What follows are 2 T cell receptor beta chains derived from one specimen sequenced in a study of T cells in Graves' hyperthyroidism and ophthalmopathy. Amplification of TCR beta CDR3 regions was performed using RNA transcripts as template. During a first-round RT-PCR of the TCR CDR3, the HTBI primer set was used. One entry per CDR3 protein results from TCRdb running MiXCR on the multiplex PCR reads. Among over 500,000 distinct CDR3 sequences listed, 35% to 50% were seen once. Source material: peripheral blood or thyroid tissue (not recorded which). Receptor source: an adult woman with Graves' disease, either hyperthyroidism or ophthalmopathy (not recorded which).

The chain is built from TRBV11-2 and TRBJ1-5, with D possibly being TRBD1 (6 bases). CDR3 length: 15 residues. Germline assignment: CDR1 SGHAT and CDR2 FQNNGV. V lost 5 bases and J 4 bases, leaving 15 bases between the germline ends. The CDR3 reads CASSLDSWRNQPQHF. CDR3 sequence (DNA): TGTGCCAGCAGCCTGGACAGTTGGCGGAATCAGCCCCAGCATTTT.

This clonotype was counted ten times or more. The chain's CDR3 is CASSHRDSTEAFF. The CDR3 DNA reads as TGTGCCAGCAGCCACCGGGACAGCACTGAAGCTTTCTTT. This rearrangement joins TRBV7-9 to TRBJ1-1; 7 bases match TRBD1. Germline CDR1 reads SEHNR; CDR2 reads FQNEAQ (reference sequence). The CDR3 totals 13 residues. The J segment lost 4 bases and the V segment lost 5 bases, leaving 4 bases of the junction unmatched.